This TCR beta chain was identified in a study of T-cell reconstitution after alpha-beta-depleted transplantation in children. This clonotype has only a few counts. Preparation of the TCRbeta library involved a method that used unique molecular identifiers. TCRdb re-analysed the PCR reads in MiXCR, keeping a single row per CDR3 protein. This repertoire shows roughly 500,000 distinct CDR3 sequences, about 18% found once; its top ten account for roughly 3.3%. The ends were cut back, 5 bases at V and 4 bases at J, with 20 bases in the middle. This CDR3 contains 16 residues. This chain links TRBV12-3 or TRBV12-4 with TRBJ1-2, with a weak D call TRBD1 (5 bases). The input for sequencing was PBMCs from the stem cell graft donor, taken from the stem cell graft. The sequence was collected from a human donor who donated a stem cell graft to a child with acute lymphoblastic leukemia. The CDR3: CASSRLRDRILYGYTF. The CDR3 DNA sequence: TGTGCCAGCAGTCGCCTCCGGGACCGCATCCTCTATGGCTACACCTTC.